A single sample gave rise to the 32 T cell receptor beta chains below, sequenced in a study of T cells in Graves' hyperthyroidism and ophthalmopathy (dated by TCRdb to about 2019). Library preparation employed multiplex PCR. These reads were obtained on an Illumina HiSeq 2000. The TCR beta CDR3 regions were amplified from RNA transcripts. The first round of RT-PCR for the TCR CDR3 was performed with the HTBI primer set and the Qiagen OneStep RT-PCR kit. TCRdb ran its own pipeline on the public reads, namely fastp trimming at Q25 and MiXCR clone calling, and kept in-frame beta chains. Rows with a matching CDR3 protein are joined into one entry that keeps the most common DNA and genes. The table for this sample lists about 53,000 distinct CDR3 sequences; around half of them were counted only once. Together, the top ten hold 9.5% to 15% of the sample. Sequencing was performed on blood. The receptors here all came from a woman in her thirties with Graves' ophthalmopathy.

On this clonotype: Relative to the germline gene, one junction end is altered; a read error may explain this. V usage is TRBV2 and J usage is TRBJ2-1; D possibly uses TRBD1 or TRBD2 (5 bases each). CDR3 length equals 13 residues. CDR1 is SNHLY, CDR2 FYNNEI, per germline. CDR3 nucleotides: TGTGCCAGCAGTTTAAGGGGCACCAGGGAGCTGTTCTTC. Protein: CASSLRGTRELFF.

The chain recombines TRBV7-2 with TRBJ1-2; D remains unclear. V lost 4 bases and J 8 bases, leaving 11 bases between the germline ends. The CDR3 runs 12 residues. The V gene's germline CDR1 is SGHTA and CDR2 FQGNSA. Written as DNA, the CDR3 is TGTGCCAGCAGCTCCGGACTAGCGGGCTACACCTTC. Translation gives CASSSGLAGYTF.

This clonotype occurred many times. The genes are TRBV7-2 and TRBJ2-7; 12 nucleotides agree with TRBD2. V shed 3 bases and J 5 bases; nucleotides not matched to a gene: 2. Germline-derived CDR1 and CDR2 are SGHTA and FQGNSA. The CDR3 consists of 14 residues. The CDR3 sequence: CASSLTSGRNEQYF. As DNA, the CDR3 is TGTGCCAGCAGCTTGACTAGCGGGAGAAACGAGCAGTACTTC.

This clonotype came up many times. This chain uses TRBV6-1 with TRBJ1-1; D remains unclear. The germline CDR1 and CDR2 sequences are MNHNS and SASEGT. The V end lost 4 bases, the J end lost 3 bases, and 9 bases lay between the germline ends. This CDR3 region has 13 residues. Here the CDR3 reads CASSAALYTEAFF. The CDR3 DNA follows: TGTGCCAGCAGTGCGGCTTTATACACTGAAGCTTTCTTT.

About this clonotype itself: One junction end does not reproduce the germline sequence, and a read error may be involved. The chain recombines TRBV12-3 or TRBV12-4 with TRBJ2-5; possible D gene TRBD2, 5 bases. The CDR3 loop spans 15 amino acids. Written as DNA, the CDR3 is TGTGCCAGCGGTTTAGCAGCAAGCGGCTCAGAGACCCAGTACTTC. Translating it yields CASGLAASGSETQYF.

This clonotype has at least ten counts. The chain has TRBV5-6 and TRBJ2-3; 9 bases are a match to TRBD2. From germline, CDR1 is SGHDT and CDR2 YYEEEE. The CDR3 has 13 residues. The ends lost 7 bases at V and 6 bases at J; junction bases unmatched: 6. The CDR3 region is CASGGRAADTQYF. The CDR3, as DNA: TGTGCCAGCGGCGGGAGGGCAGCCGATACGCAGTATTTT.

This clonotype is categorized as medium-sized. The chain employs TRBV25-1 and TRBJ1-4; 7 bases are a match to TRBD1. The CDR3 length is 14 residues. Germline V gene sequence: CDR1 MGHDK, CDR2 SYGVNS. With V trimmed by 3 bases and J by 8 bases, 6 bases remained unmatched. The CDR3 bases are TGTGCCAGCAGTGAGACAGGGCCAAGGGAAAAACTGTTTTTT. Translated: CASSETGPREKLFF.

The J gene is TRBJ1-2, the V gene TRBV29-1; no definite D call. Trimming removed 8 bases at V and 1 base at J, with 8 bases between. The CDR3 runs to 11 residues. Germline V lookup: CDR1 SQVTM, CDR2 ANQGSEA. As DNA, the CDR3 is TGCAGCTTTCAGGTTAACTATGGCTACACCTTC. Amino acids: CSFQVNYGYTF.

This clonotype was found many times. This chain connects TRBV14 to TRBJ2-1; D call uncertain. Germline CDR1 reads SGHDN; CDR2 reads FVKESK. The V gene lost 0 bases and the J gene lost 1 base, with 7 bases spanning the gap. This CDR3 is built from 15 residues. The CDR3 is CASSQDRWSYNEQFF. Written as DNA, the CDR3 is TGTGCCAGCAGCCAAGACAGGTGGTCCTACAATGAGCAGTTCTTC.

This clonotype occurred many times. This chain connects TRBV15 to TRBJ2-1; a weak D match, TRBD2 (5 bases). In germline, CDR1 is LNHNV, CDR2 YYDKDF (reference sequence). The CDR3 has 15 amino acids. V lost 1 base and J 0 bases, leaving 7 bases between the germline ends. CDR3 coding DNA: TGTGCCACCAGCAGAGGTGGGAGCTCCTACAATGAGCAGTTCTTC. Amino acid sequence: CATSRGGSSYNEQFF. Complete variable domain (other parts from reference TRBV15 and TRBJ2-1): DAMVIQNPRYQVTQFGKPVTLSCSQTLNHNVMYWYQQKSSQAPKLLFHYYDKDFNNEADTPDNFQSRRPNTSFCFLDIRSPGLGDTAMYLCATSRGGSSYNEQFFGPGTRLTVL.

This chain joins TRBV7-6 and TRBJ1-2; 9 nucleotides match TRBD1. V shed 5 bases, J shed 4 bases, and the junction held 11 bases outside the gene matches. Germline-derived CDR1 and CDR2 are SGHVS and FNYEAQ. The CDR3 totals 16 residues. CDR3 in amino acids: CASSRTTGGDPYGYTF. The CDR3 nucleotides are TGTGCCAGCAGCCGAACGACAGGGGGGGACCCCTATGGCTACACCTTC.

In this sample, this clonotype turned up many times. The J gene is TRBJ2-7, the V gene TRBV5-5; TRBD1 matches 10 bases. There are 15 residues in the CDR3. Per the germline V gene, CDR1 is SGHKS and CDR2 is YYEKEE (reference sequence). V shed 4 bases, J shed 1 base, and the junction held 5 bases outside the gene matches. CDR3 nucleotides: TGTGCCAGCAGCACCCCGGGACAGGGGTCCTACGAGCAGTACTTC. This codes for CASSTPGQGSYEQYF.

Comment on this clonotype: The junction shows a germline mismatch at one end, possibly a read error. The rearrangement joins TRBV11-2 to TRBJ1-1; D is possibly TRBD1 (5 bases). The length of the CDR3 is 13 residues. Germline V gives CDR1 SGHAT, CDR2 FQNNGV. The CDR3 is CAGSLGVGTEASF. CDR3 DNA sequence: TGTGCCGGCAGCTTAGGGGTAGGCACTGAAGCTTCCTTT.

This clonotype was observed at least ten times. The chain uses TRBV11-2 and TRBJ1-2, with D unclear. The CDR3 extends over 15 amino acids. Germline V CDR1 and CDR2: SGHAT, FQNNGV. The ends were cut back, 0 bases at V and 4 bases at J, with 12 bases in the middle. CDR3: CASSLESGSAYGYTF. CDR3 sequence (DNA): TGTGCCAGCAGCTTAGAGTCAGGCTCAGCCTATGGCTACACCTTC.

With regard to this clonotype: Germline is not matched at one junction end, which may reflect a read error. The chain links TRBV10-1 to TRBJ1-1; TRBD1 might be the D (5 bases). The CDR3 is 20 amino acids. Germline CDR1 and CDR2: WNHNN and SYGVQD (reference sequence). The CDR3 sequence is CASSGWTSGTHRGGETETFF. The CDR3 coding sequence is TGCGCCAGCAGTGGATGGACTAGCGGGACTCACCGGGGAGGAGAGACTGAAACTTTCTTT.

Details on this clonotype: The conserved final phenylalanine or tryptophan is absent from the CDR3, which likely points to a read error. The gene calls are TRBV6-5 and TRBJ2-7, with D perhaps TRBD1 (5 bases). The CDR3 loop spans 15 amino acids. The germline gives CDR1 MNHEY, CDR2 SVGAGI. V was shortened by 2 bases and J by 6 bases, with 17 bases between the two germline ends. The CDR3 DNA sequence: TGTGCCAGCAGTTACGCGCGGACACGGGCTAGCGAGCAGTACTGC. It codes for CASSYARTRASEQYC.

For this clonotype: Relative to the germline gene, one junction end is altered; a read error may explain this. The gene calls are TRBV12-3 or TRBV12-4 and TRBJ1-2; no clear D gene. The CDR3 covers 16 residues. CDR3 in DNA: TGTGCCAACAGTTTAGCCGCCACGGCGGCGCGGCTAGGCTACGCCTTC. Protein product: CANSLAATAARLGYAF.

In its sample, this clonotype was seen a few times. A read error is likely, as this CDR3 ends without the conserved phenylalanine or tryptophan. The DNA is left out, because the CDR3 cannot be placed on it with certainty; the CDR3 is given as TCRdb lists it. The rearrangement links TRBV7-2 to TRBJ1-2. Germline V CDR1 and CDR2: SGHTA, FQGNSA. Termini included, the CDR3 measures 10 amino acids. The CDR3 sequence: CASSLALLRD.

This clonotype was found many times. The V and J genes are TRBV3-1 and TRBJ2-2; no clear D. Germline V gives CDR1 LGHDT, CDR2 YNNKEL (reference sequence). The CDR3 loop spans 12 amino acids. The V and J ends lost 4 bases and 7 bases respectively, with 7 bases between them. The CDR3 nucleotides are TGTGCCAGCAGCCCCCCGGGCGGGGAGCTGTTTTTT. This codes for CASSPPGGELFF.

This clonotype was recorded many times. The chain carries TRBV6-5 and TRBJ2-7, with 11 bases that match TRBD1. Germline-derived CDR1 and CDR2 are MNHEY and SVGAGI. Losses at the gene ends were 7 bases for V and 3 bases for J; bases not matched to a gene: 8. The CDR3 loop spans 15 amino acids. This CDR3 reads CASNRGTGGVYEQYF. The CDR3 region has the DNA TGTGCCAGCAATCGCGGGACAGGGGGTGTCTACGAGCAGTACTTC.

The sample holds many counts of this clonotype. V and J are TRBV11-2 and TRBJ2-5; D gene ambiguous. CDR1 and CDR2 from the germline V gene are SGHAT and FQNNGV. This CDR3 is 14 amino acids long. V was trimmed by 3 bases and J by 0 bases, leaving 8 bases between them. The CDR3 loop is CASSFSSHQETQYF. For the CDR3, the DNA is TGTGCCAGCAGCTTCTCGTCCCACCAAGAGACCCAGTACTTC.

With respect to this clonotype: This CDR3 fails to terminate in the conserved phenylalanine or tryptophan, so it likely reflects a read error. V is TRBV20-1 and J is TRBJ2-1; 9 positions match TRBD1. CDR3 length: 14 amino acids. Germline V gene sequence: CDR1 DFQATT, CDR2 SNEGSKA (reference sequence). Trimming cost V 5 bases and J 8 bases; bases outside gene matches: 10. The CDR3 spells CSARSGTGLDEQFS. CDR3 coding DNA: TGCAGTGCTCGTTCCGGGACAGGGTTGGATGAGCAGTTCTCC.

The V call is TRBV6-4, the J call TRBJ2-3; 7 bases are shared with TRBD2. The CDR3 is made up of 16 amino acids. Germline loops: CDR1 MRHNA, CDR2 SNTAGT. The junction had 11 bases not matched to a gene; V was cut back by 6 bases and J by 2 bases. The CDR3 DNA reads TGTGCCAGCAGCGATTCTCTAGCGGCGAACACAGATACGCAGTATTTT. Translated, it gives CASSDSLAANTDTQYF.

This clonotype was seen more than once but under ten times. The chain couples TRBV4-1 to TRBJ2-5; D unclear. CDR3 length: 15 residues. Looked up from germline, CDR1 is MGHRA and CDR2 is YSYEKL. V lost 0 bases and J lost 5, with 13 bases in between. The CDR3 nucleotides are TGCGCCAGCAGCCAAGATCCGGGCCCCTCGGAGACCCAGTACTTC. Translating gives CASSQDPGPSETQYF.

This sequence joins TRBV7-9 and TRBJ2-2; D tentatively fits TRBD1 or TRBD2 (6 bases each). Germline V gene data show CDR1 as SEHNR and CDR2 as FQNEAQ (reference sequence). V lost 0 bases, J lost 2 bases, and 22 bases lay in between. The CDR3 has 20 residues. DNA for the CDR3: TGTGCCAGCAGCTTAGCCGGGGGCCTCCCTAGCTCTGGAAACACCGGGGAGCTGTTTTTT. It specifies CASSLAGGLPSSGNTGELFF.

The chain links TRBV6-5 to TRBJ1-5; D remains ambiguous. The germline gives CDR1 MNHEY, CDR2 SVGAGI. V was cut by 2 bases and J by 3 bases, with 5 bases left in between. This CDR3 has 13 residues. CDR3 loop: CASSYRFNQPQHF. The CDR3, as DNA: TGTGCCAGCAGTTACAGGTTCAATCAGCCCCAGCATTTT.

This clonotype was seen at least ten times. The chain joins TRBV6-4 to TRBJ2-2; 8 nucleotides agree with TRBD2. The CDR3 is 15 amino acids. CDR1 and CDR2 (germline): MRHNA, SNTAGT. Trimming at V came to 4 bases and at J to 5 bases, leaving 6 bases not matched to a gene. Here the CDR3 reads CASSVQAGDTGELFF. In DNA form, the CDR3 reads TGTGCCAGCAGTGTGCAAGCGGGAGATACCGGGGAGCTGTTTTTT.

The sample holds many counts of this clonotype. The rearrangement joins TRBV27 to TRBJ2-3; 7 bases map to TRBD1. After removal of 6 bases from V and 2 bases from J, the junction contained 5 bases not matched to a gene. CDR3 size: 14 residues. The germline CDR1 and CDR2 sequences are MNHEY and SMNVEV (reference sequence). In DNA form, the CDR3 reads TGTGCCAGCAGGTTGGGACAGTACACAGATACGCAGTATTTT. Residues: CASRLGQYTDTQYF.

To note about this clonotype: At one of its ends the junction is not consistent with the germline gene, which may arise from a read error. This chain links TRBV12-3 or TRBV12-4 with TRBJ1-4; 8 positions agree with TRBD1. The CDR3 is 9 amino acids. The CDR3 sequence: CASTTQGAF. The CDR3 coding sequence is TGTGCCAGCACGACTCAGGGGGCTTTT.

This clonotype was seen more than once but under ten times. This chain joins TRBV18 and TRBJ2-7, with 11 bases aligning to TRBD1. From germline, CDR1 is KGHSH and CDR2 LQKENI. V shed 0 bases and J 3 bases; nucleotides not matched to a gene: 7. This CDR3 is 17 amino acids long. CDR3 protein: CASSPPGQGGTVYEQYF. For the CDR3, the DNA is TGTGCCAGCTCACCACCGGGACAGGGGGGAACGGTCTACGAGCAGTACTTC.

This clonotype has a count of ten or more. The chain is built from TRBV7-9 and TRBJ2-4; 8 positions match TRBD1. The CDR3 loop spans 14 amino acids. Germline V lookup: CDR1 SEHNR, CDR2 FQNEAQ (reference sequence). V was pared by 4 bases and J by 5 bases, with 4 bases of the junction left unmatched. CDR3 DNA: TGTGCCAGCAGCTCGACAGGGGTTGAAAACATTCAGTACTTC. Its translation: CASSSTGVENIQYF.

This clonotype was seen a few times. A read error may explain this, as a much larger clone is one base away. The chain employs TRBV5-1 and TRBJ1-1, with 9 bases identical to TRBD1. The CDR3 consists of 16 residues. After removal of 3 bases from V and 5 bases from J, the junction contained 11 bases not matched to a gene. Germline V CDR1 and CDR2: SGHRS, YFSETQ. CDR3 residues: CASSWDRVGSGTEAFF. The CDR3 DNA reads TGCGCCAGCAGCTGGGACAGGGTGGGTAGCGGGACTGAAGCTTTCTTT.